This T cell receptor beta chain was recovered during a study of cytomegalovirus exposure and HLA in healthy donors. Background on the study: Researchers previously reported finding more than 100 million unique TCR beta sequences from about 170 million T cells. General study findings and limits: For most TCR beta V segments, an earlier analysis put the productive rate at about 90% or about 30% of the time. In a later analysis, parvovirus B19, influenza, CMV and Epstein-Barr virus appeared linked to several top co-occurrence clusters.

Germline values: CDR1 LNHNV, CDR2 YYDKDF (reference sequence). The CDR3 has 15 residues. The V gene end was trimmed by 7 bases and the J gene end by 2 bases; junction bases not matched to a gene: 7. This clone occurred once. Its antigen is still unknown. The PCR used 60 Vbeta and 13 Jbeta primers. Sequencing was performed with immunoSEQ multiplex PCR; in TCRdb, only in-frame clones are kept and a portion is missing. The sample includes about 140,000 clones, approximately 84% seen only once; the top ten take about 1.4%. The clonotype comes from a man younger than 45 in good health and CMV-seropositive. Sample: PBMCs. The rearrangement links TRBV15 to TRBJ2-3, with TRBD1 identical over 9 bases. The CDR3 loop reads CATTRGQGFTDTQYF. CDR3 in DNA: TGTGCCACCACGAGGGGACAGGGTTTCACAGATACGCAGTATTTT.